The 25 T cell receptor beta chains below all came from one sample that was sequenced in a study of T cells in Graves' hyperthyroidism and ophthalmopathy. Amplification of TCR beta CDR3 regions was performed using RNA transcripts as template. The TCR CDR3 was amplified in a first-round RT-PCR using the HTBI primer set. One entry per CDR3 protein results from TCRdb running MiXCR on the multiplex PCR reads. The sample has 650,000 to 800,000 distinct CDR3 sequences, over 40% seen once. The specimen sequenced was peripheral blood or thyroid tissue (not recorded which). The receptor source for this set is an adult man with Graves' disease, either hyperthyroidism or ophthalmopathy (not recorded which).

The rearrangement links TRBV2 to TRBJ1-2, with 8 positions matching TRBD1. The V gene's germline CDR1 is SNHLY and CDR2 FYNNEI. This CDR3 is 13 amino acids long. J was trimmed by 4 bases and V by 7 bases; bases with no gene match: 5. Here the CDR3 reads CASIGQGGYGYTF. CDR3 nucleotide sequence: TGTGCCAGCATCGGACAGGGAGGCTATGGCTACACCTTC.

This clonotype was observed once. A far larger clone is one base from this, pointing to a likely read error. The V and J genes are TRBV7-9 and TRBJ1-5; no definite D call. The CDR3 has 12 residues. Germline CDR1 and CDR2: SEHNR and FQNEAQ (reference sequence). The CDR3: CASSRDNHPQHF. DNA for the CDR3: TGTGCCAGCAGCCGAGACAATCACCCCCAGCATTTT.

The chain couples TRBV7-9 to TRBJ1-1, with 9 bases aligning to TRBD1. This CDR3 is built from 15 residues. From germline, CDR1 is SEHNR and CDR2 FQNEAQ (reference sequence). Trimming at V came to 6 bases and at J to 8 bases, leaving 13 bases not matched to a gene. The CDR3 spells CASSPGTGPVTEAFF. The CDR3 coding sequence is TGTGCCAGCAGTCCGGGGACAGGGCCCGTAACCGAAGCTTTCTTT.

This clonotype has just a few counts. This chain uses TRBV7-9 with TRBJ2-5; D might be TRBD2 (5 bases). Germline V gene sequence: CDR1 SEHNR, CDR2 FQNEAQ (reference sequence). Trimming left V 3 bases short and J 3 bases short, with 14 bases between. The CDR3 length is 15 residues. The CDR3 sequence: CASSFASAAEETQYF. DNA of the CDR3: TGTGCCAGCAGCTTTGCTTCAGCAGCGGAAGAGACCCAGTACTTC.

There are many counts of this clonotype. V and J are TRBV29-1 and TRBJ1-2; D may be TRBD1 (6 bases). The CDR3 extends over 14 amino acids. V lost 6 bases, J lost 2 bases, and 16 bases lay in between. Germline V gene lookup returns CDR1 SQVTM and CDR2 ANQGSEA. The CDR3 DNA follows: TGCAGCGTCCACTCCGGGACAATCAACTATGGCTACACCTTC. Its translation is CSVHSGTINYGYTF.

This clonotype was counted at least ten times. V is TRBV7-9 and J is TRBJ1-4; D is unresolved. From germline, CDR1 is SEHNR and CDR2 FQNEAQ (reference sequence). V was cut by 3 bases and J by 5 bases, with 1 base left in between. The length of the CDR3 is 11 residues. DNA for the CDR3: TGTGCCAGCAGCTTCAATGAAAAACTGTTTTTT. Protein sequence: CASSFNEKLFF.

This clonotype was counted many times. The chain has TRBV2 and TRBJ1-2; 8 bases are a match to TRBD1. The CDR3 runs 15 residues. Per germline, CDR1 SNHLY and CDR2 FYNNEI. Trimming took 8 bases from V and 12 from J; bases not matched to a gene: 20. The CDR3 here is CASGVQGARQGRNTF. In nucleotides, the CDR3 is TGTGCCAGCGGAGTCCAGGGGGCCCGACAGGGCAGGAACACCTTC.

V and J are TRBV2 and TRBJ2-7, with D unresolved. Germline V gene sequence: CDR1 SNHLY, CDR2 FYNNEI. Trimming took off 6 bases at V and 2 bases at J, with 11 bases between the two ends. The CDR3 is 13 amino acids. This CDR3 is CASRQERTYEQYF. In nucleotides, the CDR3 is TGTGCCAGCAGGCAGGAAAGAACCTACGAGCAGTACTTC.

This clonotype was found many times. This chain uses TRBV4-1 with TRBJ1-5; D ambiguous. Deletions cut 3 bases from V and 3 bases from J, with 6 bases between. Per germline, CDR1 MGHRA and CDR2 YSYEKL. This CDR3 comprises 13 residues. CDR3 loop: CASSHGDNQPQHF. The CDR3 coding sequence is TGCGCCAGCAGCCACGGGGACAATCAGCCCCAGCATTTT.

On this clonotype: A much larger clone lies one base from this, so it may be a read error. The CDR3, as DNA: TGCAGCGTTGAAGGGGGGGAACAGACCCAGTACTTC. Translating it yields CSVEGGEQTQYF. V usage is TRBV29-1 and J usage is TRBJ2-5; a weak D match, TRBD2 (6 bases). V was trimmed by 1 base and J by 6 bases, leaving 9 bases between them. CDR1 SQVTM and CDR2 ANQGSEA come from the germline V gene. The CDR3 is 12 amino acids. Full variable domain (missing parts from reference TRBV29-1 and TRBJ2-5): SAVISQKPSRDICQRGTSLTIQCQVDSQVTMMFWYRQQPGQSLTLIATANQGSEATYESGFVIDKFPISRPNLTFSTLTVSNMSPEDSSIYLCSVEGGEQTQYFGPGTRLLVL.

This clonotype was detected only a few times. The chain combines TRBV14 with TRBJ1-1; the D is unclear. The germline gives CDR1 SGHDN, CDR2 FVKESK. V lost 8 bases and J lost 8, with 15 bases in between. This CDR3 region has 12 residues. DNA of the CDR3: TGTGCCAGCTCACCCGAATCACGGGAAGCTTTCTTT. Its translation is CASSPESREAFF.

J is TRBJ1-2 and V is TRBV25-1; D unclear. Trimming removed 6 bases from V and 1 base from J, with 12 bases in between. Germline V CDR1 and CDR2: MGHDK, SYGVNS. The CDR3 sequence is 14 residues long. CDR3 bases: TGTGCCAGCAGGAGACACGGGGTTAACTATGGCTACACCTTC. It yields the protein CASRRHGVNYGYTF.

The rearrangement uses TRBV25-1 and TRBJ1-6; D is perhaps TRBD1 (5 bases). Per germline, CDR1 MGHDK and CDR2 SYGVNS. This CDR3 spans 14 amino acids. V was cut by 11 bases and J by 8 bases, with 19 bases left in between. CDR3 DNA sequence: TGTGCCTCCACAAGGAGGCGGGACTATTCACCCCTCCACTTT. Its translation is CASTRRRDYSPLHF.

The gene calls are TRBV12-3 or TRBV12-4 and TRBJ1-2, with 7 nucleotides matching TRBD1. CDR3 length: 14 residues. V lost 6 bases to trimming and J lost 4 bases; unmatched junction nucleotides: 8. The CDR3 nucleotides are TGTGCCAGCAGATCGGAGGGGGCTGTCTATGGCTACACCTTC. Translation: CASRSEGAVYGYTF.

This clonotype was detected a few times. CDR3 residues: CASSLTEQGDEQYF. CDR3 bases: TGTGCCAGCAGCTTAACCGAACAGGGGGACGAGCAGTACTTC. The chain is built from TRBV7-9 and TRBJ2-7, with TRBD1 identical over 8 bases. This CDR3 has 14 residues. From germline, CDR1 is SEHNR and CDR2 FQNEAQ (reference sequence). Trimming at V came to 2 bases and at J to 5 bases, leaving 5 bases not matched to a gene.

This clonotype was counted at least ten times. This chain connects TRBV29-1 to TRBJ2-7, with 10 bases fitting TRBD1. Germline V gene sequence: CDR1 SQVTM, CDR2 ANQGSEA. The CDR3 runs to 13 residues. The junction had 7 bases not matched to a gene; V was cut back by 7 bases and J by 4 bases. The CDR3 DNA follows: TGCAGCGCTGGGGACAGGGGTAAATACGAGCAGTACTTC. This translates into CSAGDRGKYEQYF.

Details on this clonotype: The junction shows a germline mismatch at one end, possibly a read error. This chain uses TRBV15 with TRBJ1-5; tentative D call: TRBD1 (5 bases). This CDR3 is 15 amino acids long. Looked up from germline, CDR1 is LNHNV and CDR2 is YYDKDF (reference sequence). CDR3 sequence reads: CATSRDWGEGQPQHF. Written as DNA, the CDR3 is TGTGCCACCAGCAGAGATTGGGGGGAAGGCCAGCCGCAGCATTTT.

The chain uses TRBV12-3 or TRBV12-4 and TRBJ2-7; D remains ambiguous. Trimming took 6 bases from V and 6 from J, leaving 18 bases between them. The CDR3 consists of 14 residues. CDR3 residues: CASSQDSRSAEQYF. The CDR3 DNA reads TGTGCCAGCAGCCAAGATTCTAGGAGCGCCGAGCAGTACTTC.

This clonotype appeared many times. V and J are TRBV7-6 and TRBJ2-7; no clear D. V lost 4 bases and J 3 bases, leaving 10 bases between the germline ends. There are 13 residues in the CDR3. Germline V gene data show CDR1 as SGHVS and CDR2 as FNYEAQ. The CDR3 region has the DNA TGTGCCAGCAGCTATGCCCCCGACTACGAGCAGTACTTC. Translation: CASSYAPDYEQYF.

In its sample, this clonotype was seen a few times. The chain has TRBV7-9 and TRBJ1-2; no clear D. Per the germline V gene, CDR1 is SEHNR and CDR2 is FQNEAQ (reference sequence). The length of the CDR3 is 12 residues. The V end was cut by 3 bases, the J end by 5 bases, with 7 bases between. The CDR3 DNA is TGTGCCAGCAGCTTTATGGTGTATGGCTACACCTTC. Amino acids: CASSFMVYGYTF.

This clonotype has at least ten counts. The rearrangement links TRBV15 to TRBJ1-4; D remains unclear. The CDR3 has 13 residues. V was trimmed by 3 bases and J by 7 bases, leaving 9 bases between them. Germline assignment: CDR1 LNHNV and CDR2 YYDKDF (reference sequence). This CDR3 is CATSSRVFEKLFF. The CDR3 bases are TGTGCCACCAGCAGCCGGGTTTTTGAAAAACTGTTTTTT.

The chain combines TRBV3-1 with TRBJ1-6; D uncertain. Looked up from germline, CDR1 is LGHDT and CDR2 is YNNKEL (reference sequence). V shed 2 bases and J shed 10 bases, with 12 bases lying between them. CDR3 length: 14 residues. CDR3 coding DNA: TGTGCCAGCAGCCAAAGGGTAATTCCATCACCCCTCCACTTT. It translates to CASSQRVIPSPLHF.

V and J are TRBV29-1 and TRBJ1-2, with 8 bases fitting TRBD1. Germline CDR1 is SQVTM and CDR2 is ANQGSEA. The CDR3 totals 14 residues. After removal of 8 bases from V and 0 bases from J, the junction contained 8 bases not matched to a gene. The CDR3: CSWDRFTANYGYTF. For the CDR3, the DNA is TGCAGCTGGGACAGGTTCACAGCTAACTATGGCTACACCTTC.

The chain recombines TRBV7-3 with TRBJ1-3, with unresolved D. The CDR3 is 16 residues long. Germline loops: CDR1 SGHTA, CDR2 FQGTGA. With 4 bases removed from V and 4 bases from J, the gap between germline ends came to 17 bases. This CDR3 reads CASSSMQQTEGNTIYF. In DNA form, the CDR3 reads TGTGCCAGCAGCTCGATGCAACAGACGGAGGGAAACACCATATATTTT.

The chain has TRBV10-3 and TRBJ1-2; D is unresolved. This CDR3 is 13 amino acids long. V was cut by 7 bases and J by 1 base, with 10 bases left in between. Germline values: CDR1 ENHRY, CDR2 SYGVKD. The CDR3 DNA reads as TGTGCCATCACAGCGACGCTTAACTATGGCTACACCTTC. Protein: CAITATLNYGYTF.